The present T cell receptor beta chain was sequenced within a study of PD-1 blockade in mismatch repair-deficient tumors (dated by TCRdb to about 2017). In the study overall: Between late 2013 and late 2016, the trial enrolled approximately 91 consecutive patients with 12 types of mismatch repair-deficient cancer, all of whom had received prior treatment and were progressing. Deep sequencing of TCR CDR3 regions was used to track tumor-associated T cell clones in peripheral blood of patients responding to PD-1 blockade. What the authors observed across the whole study: Clonal expansion was elicited by three of seven peptides, and 142 unique blood TCRs were yielded, about seven of which were also found in tumor; all positive peptides were derived from frameshift mutations. Tumor-resident clones, often undetectable in blood before treatment, expanded rapidly after pembrolizumab and then contracted, generally before radiologic responses.

V is cut by 4 bases and J by 11 bases, and the space between the germline ends is 16 bases. The CDR3 spans 13 residues, from the cysteine through the phenylalanine. Only the CDR3 region is kept as DNA, spanning 39 bases read in frame from base 1. In the germline V gene, CDR1 corresponds to SGDLS and CDR2 to YYNGEE. Libraries were constructed by the immunoSEQ multiplex PCR assay. Turning to the authors' computational methods: A clone was defined as neoantigen-specific if the clone expanded significantly to the relevant peptide but showed no significant expansion to any other peptide tested. In its TCRdb copy, this immuneACCESS table keeps in-frame sequences only and misses some clones. Where compared with another copy, unresolved V genes explain less than half of these, and the others have no known cause. V, J and clone size were drawn from that table, and D and trimming were deduced from the DNA. The sample table records roughly 9,000 clones; 87% of these occur just once. Of the sample, over 12% is held by the ten largest clones.

The label giving this sample's time point can be read as: roughly eleven-day in vitro stimulation with candidate mutation-associated neoantigen peptide 1. Mismatch repair deficiency in every enrolled patient was established by polymerase chain reaction or immunohistochemistry. TCR sequencing was carried out for three patients who responded to pembrolizumab therapy. Seven ELISpot-reactive candidate neoantigen peptides were each used in a roughly 10-day in vitro stimulation before TCR sequencing. A control culture without peptide was run identically and served as baseline for clone fold-change calculations. Pembrolizumab PD-1 blockade was prospectively tested in advanced mismatch repair-deficient cancers, regardless of tissue of origin, in the phase II trial. This clone was found a few times. Its antigen specificity is not known. No qualities accompany the bases; no much larger clone lies one base away.

The V and J genes are TRBV9 and TRBJ2-4, with no reliable assignment of the D segment. The receptor's source is an adult with mismatch repair-deficient cancer. Specimen: cells cultured in vitro, collected from a patient treated with pembrolizumab. The DNA sequence is given as TGTGCCAGCAGCCTTAGAATGCAGGATGTTCAGTACTTC. This sequence encodes CASSLRMQDVQYF.